The 2 T cell receptor beta chains in this list originate from one sample, sequenced in a study of shared clonotypes between healthy human individuals. Assay used: immunoSEQ multiplex PCR; TCRdb lists only in-frame clones, some missing. The repertoire holds roughly 720,000 clones, less than 95% seen once, with 30% to 40% in the top ten. The sequencing sample was made of memory CD8+ T cells from PBMCs. The sample's subset: CD45RO+ cells pooled with CCR7-negative TemRA cells. These receptors came from a man between 18 and 35 years old in good health. Some clones in this sample may be carry-over from other donors' samples.

This chain uses TRBV21-1 with TRBJ1-4; the table names TRBD1, a call not compared with the DNA. TRBV21-1 is classified as a pseudogene. This CDR3 has 16 residues. CDR3 nucleotide sequence: TGTGCCAGCAGCAAAAAGGGGGGACAGGGAGGTGAAAAACTGTTTTTT. It specifies CASSKKGGQGGEKLFF.

The gene calls are TRBV9 and TRBJ1-1; tentatively, D is TRBD1 (5 bases). Trimming removed 0 bases from V and 7 bases from J, with 7 bases in between. CDR1 and CDR2 from the germline V gene are SGDLS and YYNGEE. The CDR3 runs 12 residues. CDR3 in amino acids: CASSVVQDEAFF. The CDR3 DNA follows: TGTGCCAGCAGCGTAGTACAGGATGAAGCTTTCTTT.